This T cell receptor (beta chain) originates from a study of CD8 T cells in ankylosing spondylitis. Study-level findings and limits: There was a TCR beta motif, made of eight highly homologous variants, that appeared characteristic of ankylosing spondylitis blood. Researchers reportedly found disease-linked clones significantly enriched in matched ankylosing spondylitis synovial fluid.

Quantitative barcoded 5'-RACE was used to prepare TCR beta libraries. TCRdb re-called the 5' RACE reads with MiXCR, one entry per CDR3 protein. The sample has 25,000 to 35,000 distinct CDR3 sequences, more than 30% seen once. There are many counts of this clonotype. The antigen is not known. CDR3 length: 13 amino acids. In germline, CDR1 is DFQATT, CDR2 SNEGSKA (reference sequence). Losses at the gene ends were 4 bases for V and 4 bases for J; bases not matched to a gene: 4. The sequencing input was synovial fluid, either unsorted or a sorted T cell fraction (not recorded which). This TCR was sampled from a male donor with ankylosing spondylitis. This sequence joins TRBV20-1 and TRBJ2-7; 10 bases line up with TRBD2. The CDR3 sequence: CSATGTSEYEQYF. The DNA for the CDR3 is TGCAGTGCTACCGGGACTAGCGAATACGAGCAGTACTTC.